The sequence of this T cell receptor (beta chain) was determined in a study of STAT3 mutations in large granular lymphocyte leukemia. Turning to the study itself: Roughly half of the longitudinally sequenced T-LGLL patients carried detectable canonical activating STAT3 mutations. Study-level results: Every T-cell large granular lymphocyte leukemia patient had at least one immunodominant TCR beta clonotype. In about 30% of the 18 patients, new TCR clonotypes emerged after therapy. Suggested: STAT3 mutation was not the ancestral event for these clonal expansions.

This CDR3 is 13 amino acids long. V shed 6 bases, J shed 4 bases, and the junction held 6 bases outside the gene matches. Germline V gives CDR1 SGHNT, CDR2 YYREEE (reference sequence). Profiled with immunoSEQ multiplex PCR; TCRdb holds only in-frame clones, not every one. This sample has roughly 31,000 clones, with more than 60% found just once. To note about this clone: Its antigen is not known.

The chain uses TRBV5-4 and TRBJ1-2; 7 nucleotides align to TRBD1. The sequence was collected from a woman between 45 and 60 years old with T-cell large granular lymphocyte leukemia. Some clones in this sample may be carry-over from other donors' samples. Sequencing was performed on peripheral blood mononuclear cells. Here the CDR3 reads CASIPAGGYGYTF. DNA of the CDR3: TGTGCCAGCATCCCCGCAGGGGGCTATGGCTACACCTTC.